The rows below give T cell receptor beta chains drawn from one sample of a study of T cell responses to AZD1222 COVID-19 vaccine. The repertoire was sequenced with immunoSEQ multiplex PCR; TCRdb's copy has only in-frame clones and lacks some. The sample includes over 100,000 clones, about 89% seen only once; the top ten take less than 8.5%. The sample in question was peripheral blood, obtained on day 0 of AZD1222 vaccination. These receptors were taken from an adult in good health. CDR3s leave out the opening cysteine and the closing phenylalanine or tryptophan. Some rows mark clone size as missing; the rest say once, few, many or name a class of expanded clone.

clone_size: -
j_call: TRBJ2-1
v_call: TRBV9
cdr3_aa: ASRRGSGSLDEQF

clone_size: -
j_call: TRBJ1-1
v_call: TRBV18
cdr3_aa: ASSPGSEAF

clone_size: -
j_call: TRBJ1-4
v_call: TRBV30
cdr3_aa: AWSVGAGIRKLF

clone_size: -
j_call: TRBJ2-3
v_call: TRBV12-3/TRBV12-4
cdr3_aa: ASSLPPADTQY

clone_size: -
j_call: TRBJ2-7
v_call: TRBV5-4
cdr3_aa: ASSLDAASSYEQY

clone_size: -
j_call: TRBJ2-1
v_call: TRBV19
cdr3_aa: ASGGLDARNEQF

clone_size: -
j_call: TRBJ2-2
v_call: TRBV5-6
cdr3_aa: ASSKVWRLNTGELF

clone_size: -
j_call: TRBJ1-1
v_call: TRBV18
cdr3_aa: ASSPPGGGLGEAF

clone_size: -
j_call: TRBJ2-1
v_call: TRBV27
cdr3_aa: ASSGAGGLVINEQF

clone_size: -
j_call: TRBJ2-5
v_call: TRBV30
cdr3_aa: AWSVARLLQETQY

clone_size: -
j_call: TRBJ1-6
v_call: TRBV6-5
cdr3_aa: ASSYSSGPPLH

clone_size: -
j_call: TRBJ2-1
v_call: TRBV18
cdr3_aa: ASSPGPDNEQF

clone_size: -
j_call: TRBJ1-1
v_call: TRBV5-4
cdr3_aa: ASSFLGSETEAF

clone_size: -
j_call: TRBJ1-1
v_call: TRBV27
cdr3_aa: ASRTGETNTEAF

clone_size: once
j_call: TRBJ1-1
v_call: TRBV12-3/TRBV12-4
cdr3_aa: ASRIGGTEAF

clone_size: -
j_call: TRBJ1-2
v_call: TRBV3-1/TRBV3-2
cdr3_aa: ASTDAFVIDSRTPNYGYT

clone_size: -
j_call: TRBJ1-4
v_call: TRBV2
cdr3_aa: ASSDPGGEASRLF

clone_size: -
j_call: TRBJ1-1
v_call: TRBV4-2
cdr3_aa: ASSQEEYKGNTEAF

clone_size: -
j_call: TRBJ1-1
v_call: TRBV5-1
cdr3_aa: ASSDTPAGLNTEAF

clone_size: -
j_call: TRBJ2-2
v_call: TRBV6-2/TRBV6-3
cdr3_aa: ASSPRARGGPGELF